This T cell receptor (beta chain) was captured by sequencing in a study of graft-versus-host responses after intestinal transplantation. Study-level background: Each recipient received a multivisceral, liver-intestinal, or isolated intestinal graft. Induction using anti-thymocyte globulin, followed by tacrolimus and steroids for about three years, was given to all recipients. Study observations and caveats: Levels of circulating GvH clones at their peak were associated with early post-transplant HvG declines.

A remark on this clone: Its target is not known.

Germline V CDR1 and CDR2: SGHTA, FQGTGA. Trimming removed 2 bases from V and 2 bases from J, with 12 bases in between. The CDR3 extends over 15 amino acids. The data were produced by immunoSEQ multiplex PCR, yet TCRdb's version contains in-frame clones alone and is incomplete. The data hold some 40,000 clones, with 80% to 95% observed a single time. The sequence derives from a human patient who received an intestinal transplant, so some T cells may come from the graft donor. The chain combines TRBV7-3 with TRBJ2-5; tentatively, D is TRBD2 (5 bases). Sequencing was performed on PBMCs, taken 700 to 850 days after intestinal transplantation. CDR3 DNA sequence: TGTGCCAGCAGCTTAGGGCCGGGAAGACAAGAGACCCAGTACTTC. This codes for CASSLGPGRQETQYF.